A single sample gave rise to the 20 T cell receptor beta chains below, sequenced in a study of a mutant IDH1 vaccine in newly diagnosed glioma. TCRdb's table, derived via immunoSEQ multiplex PCR, lists solely in-frame clones and lacks some. Found here are around 60,000 clones, roughly 76% of them singletons; the top ten hold 4.5% to 6%. The antigens of these receptors remain unknown. Time point specified: week 35, safety follow-up. Each vaccine dose was 300 ug of mutant IDH1 20-mer peptide, with topical imiquimod. Sample: PBMCs, taken from a glioma patient whose treatment included an IDH1 peptide vaccine. Receptors were obtained from a man aged 35-49 years with glioma.

The chain uses TRBV19 and TRBJ2-1; 7 nucleotides match TRBD2. J gave up 7 bases and V 4 bases, and 7 bases lay outside the gene matches. The CDR3 runs to 14 residues. CDR1 and CDR2 from the germline V gene are LNHDA and SQIVND (reference sequence). CDR3 in amino acids: CASSTRGAGNEQFF. The CDR3 region has the DNA TGTGCCAGTAGTACCCGAGGAGCGGGAAATGAGCAGTTCTTC. Together with reference TRBV19 and TRBJ2-1, the CDR3 gives the full variable domain: DGGITQSPKYLFRKEGQNVTLSCEQNLNHDAMYWYRQDPGQGLRLIYYSQIVNDFQKGDIAEGYSVSREKKESFPLTVTSAQKNPTAFYLCASSTRGAGNEQFFGPGTRLTVL.

The chain couples TRBV5-1 to TRBJ2-3; 7 bases fit TRBD1. CDR3 length: 16 residues. Germline V CDR1 and CDR2: SGHRS, YFSETQ. V lost 0 bases and J lost 0; bases outside the gene matches: 4. CDR3 nucleotide sequence: TGCGCCAGCAGCTTGGGCCACAGGGGTAGCACAGATACGCAGTATTTT. It specifies CASSLGHRGSTDTQYF.

This chain uses TRBV6-4 with TRBJ2-1, with D perhaps TRBD2 (5 bases). The CDR3 is made up of 14 amino acids. Germline loops: CDR1 MRHNA, CDR2 SNTAGT. Trimming shortened V by 2 bases and J by 6 bases, and 11 bases separated the two germline ends. The CDR3 DNA reads as TGTGCCAGCAGTGACACTTGGCGGGCCAATGAGCAGTTCTTC. Amino acids: CASSDTWRANEQFF.

This chain connects TRBV5-6 to TRBJ2-3; 9 nucleotides align to TRBD2. V lost 5 bases to trimming and J lost 8 bases; unmatched junction nucleotides: 6. The CDR3 is made up of 13 amino acids. Germline assignment: CDR1 SGHDT and CDR2 YYEEEE. CDR3 sequence reads: CASRLSGGGTQYF. The CDR3 DNA follows: TGTGCCAGCAGACTTAGCGGGGGCGGTACGCAGTATTTT.

The V call is TRBV6-5, the J call TRBJ2-1; TRBD2 aligns across 8 bases. The CDR3 spans 16 residues. Germline values: CDR1 MNHEY, CDR2 SVGAGI. Germline trimming cut 0 bases from V and 6 bases from J; bases unmatched to any gene: 7. The CDR3 DNA is TGTGCCAGCAGTTACTCGCCCTCGGGGGGGGGCAATGAGCAGTTCTTC. Residues: CASSYSPSGGGNEQFF.

In DNA, the CDR3 is TGTGCCAGCAGCTCGATTGATGATGGCAATGAGCAGTTCTTC. Protein sequence: CASSSIDDGNEQFF. The rearrangement links TRBV5-4 to TRBJ2-1; unclear D gene. The V gene lost 3 bases and the J gene lost 6 bases, with 13 bases spanning the gap. Germline-derived CDR1 and CDR2 are SGHNT and YYREEE (reference sequence). CDR3 length: 14 residues.

This clone has more than one count but fewer than ten. The chain joins TRBV23-1 to TRBJ1-5, with D uncertain. TRBV23-1 falls under the ORF class, with uncertain function. The CDR3 runs to 14 residues. V lost 6 bases, J lost 3 bases, and 12 bases lay in between. CDR3: CASSPGLINQPQHF. The CDR3 DNA sequence: TGCGCCAGCAGCCCTGGACTGATCAATCAGCCCCAGCATTTT.

V is TRBV28 and J is TRBJ2-2; 10 bases agree with TRBD1. CDR1 is MDHEN, CDR2 SYDVKM, per germline. The CDR3 runs 18 residues. Trimming removed 6 bases from V and 4 bases from J; junction bases left unmatched: 14. CDR3 sequence reads: CASRSGQGSRTGTGELFF. The CDR3, as DNA: TGTGCCAGCAGATCGGGACAGGGGTCCCGTACGGGCACCGGGGAGCTGTTTTTT.

Note on this clone: At the DNA level, this CDR3 is encoded by other sequences in the same sample as well. The chain links TRBV27 to TRBJ2-7; D might be TRBD2 (6 bases). CDR1 is MNHEY and CDR2 is SMNVEV in the germline V gene (reference sequence). V shed 5 bases and J shed 1 base, with 9 bases lying between them. The CDR3 consists of 13 residues. Written as DNA, the CDR3 is TGTGCCAGCAGTCGGGACTCATCCTACGAGCAGTACTTC. Its translation: CASSRDSSYEQYF.

This clone was detected only once. The chain carries TRBV27 and TRBJ2-7; perhaps TRBD2 as D (6 bases). Per the germline V gene, CDR1 is MNHEY and CDR2 is SMNVEV (reference sequence). There are 14 residues in the CDR3. Trimming stripped 2 bases from V and 3 bases from J, with 11 bases between. The CDR3 loop is CASSLEGGVYEQYF. CDR3 sequence (DNA): TGTGCCAGCAGTTTAGAGGGCGGGGTCTACGAGCAGTACTTC.

This sequence joins TRBV7-9 and TRBJ2-2; TRBD2 aligns across 8 bases. With V trimmed by 6 bases and J by 1 base, 7 bases remained unmatched. Germline lookup yields CDR1 SEHNR and CDR2 FQNEAQ (reference sequence). CDR3 length: 16 amino acids. The DNA for the CDR3 is TGTGCCAGCAGGGGTGCGCGGGGGGTGAACACCGGGGAGCTGTTTTTT. Its protein is CASRGARGVNTGELFF.

The chain joins TRBV4-2 to TRBJ2-3, with 12 bases aligning to TRBD1. V was clipped by 4 bases and J by 6 bases; unmatched bases: 8. Germline CDR1 reads LGHNA; CDR2 reads YNFKEQ. The CDR3 is 16 amino acids. CDR3 in amino acids: CASSPHRGQGADTQYF. The CDR3, as DNA: TGTGCCAGCAGCCCCCACCGGGGACAGGGGGCGGATACGCAGTATTTT.

This clone was seen once. The chain uses TRBV27 and TRBJ1-1; weak D call: TRBD1 (6 bases). Trimming removed 7 bases from V and 4 bases from J, with 19 bases in between. This CDR3 has 15 amino acids. Germline V gives CDR1 MNHEY, CDR2 SMNVEV (reference sequence). This chain's CDR3 is CASKTWGPGGTEAFF. The CDR3 nucleotides are TGTGCCAGCAAAACATGGGGGCCTGGGGGCACTGAAGCTTTCTTT.

This clone has just one count. CDR3 in amino acids: CASSLWPGNTDTQYF. For the CDR3, the DNA is TGTGCCAGCAGTTTGTGGCCAGGAAACACAGATACGCAGTATTTT. This chain connects TRBV27 to TRBJ2-3; D remains ambiguous. CDR3 length: 15 amino acids. CDR1 is MNHEY, CDR2 SMNVEV, per germline (reference sequence). Trimming stripped 3 bases from V and 2 bases from J, with 12 bases between.

Only a few counts were recorded for this clone. The rearrangement links TRBV30 to TRBJ2-7; 13 nucleotides match TRBD2. Unmatched junction bases numbered 7, after V lost 2 bases and J lost 6 bases. CDR3 length equals 15 residues. The germline V gene encodes CDR1 GTSNPN and CDR2 SVGIG (reference sequence). This CDR3 reads CAWSKLAGGPSEQYF. The CDR3 coding sequence is TGTGCCTGGAGTAAACTAGCGGGAGGGCCGTCCGAGCAGTACTTC.

V usage is TRBV5-6 and J usage is TRBJ2-2, with 11 bases fitting TRBD2. From germline, CDR1 is SGHDT and CDR2 YYEEEE. Losses at the gene ends were 3 bases for V and 3 bases for J; bases not matched to a gene: 7. The CDR3 covers 17 residues. The CDR3 loop reads CASSSPGLAADTGELFF. Written as DNA, the CDR3 is TGTGCCAGCAGCTCGCCGGGACTAGCGGCTGACACCGGGGAGCTGTTTTTT.

This clone was observed a handful of times. The chain uses TRBV7-2 and TRBJ1-6; 8 bases are a match to TRBD1. The germline V gene has CDR1 SGHTA and CDR2 FQGNSA. The CDR3 covers 15 residues. The V gene end was trimmed by 0 bases and the J gene end by 7 bases; junction bases not matched to a gene: 2. In nucleotides, the CDR3 is TGTGCCAGCAGCTTAGCAACAGGGGGGAATTCACCCCTCCACTTT. This translates into CASSLATGGNSPLHF.

This clone was seen only once. V and J are TRBV14 and TRBJ1-2, with D possibly being TRBD1 (6 bases). The CDR3 has 16 amino acids. Looked up from germline, CDR1 is SGHDN and CDR2 is FVKESK. V dropped 3 bases and J dropped 2 bases, with 16 bases sitting between them. The CDR3 DNA reads as TGTGCCAGCAGCCACAGGGGAGGACAGCGAAACTATGGCTACACCTTC. This gives the protein CASSHRGGQRNYGYTF.

By frequency in the sample, this clone is medium-sized. J is TRBJ2-5 and V is TRBV5-5; D is undetermined. Germline V lookup: CDR1 SGHKS, CDR2 YYEKEE (reference sequence). V was shortened by 7 bases and J by 1 base, with 20 bases between the two germline ends. The CDR3 sequence is 16 residues long. DNA for the CDR3: TGTGCCAGCGCAGAAGTTGAGGTAGTTGGCCAAGAGACCCAGTACTTC. As protein: CASAEVEVVGQETQYF.

The V gene is TRBV7-3, the J gene TRBJ2-5, with TRBD1 matching 7 bases. Germline lookup yields CDR1 SGHTA and CDR2 FQGTGA. The CDR3 loop spans 15 amino acids. The V segment lost 2 bases and the J segment 2 bases; nucleotides outside the gene matches: 5. Written as DNA, the CDR3 is TGTGCCAGCAGCTTAGTAGGGGGACAGCAAGAGACCCAGTACTTC. This gives the protein CASSLVGGQQETQYF.